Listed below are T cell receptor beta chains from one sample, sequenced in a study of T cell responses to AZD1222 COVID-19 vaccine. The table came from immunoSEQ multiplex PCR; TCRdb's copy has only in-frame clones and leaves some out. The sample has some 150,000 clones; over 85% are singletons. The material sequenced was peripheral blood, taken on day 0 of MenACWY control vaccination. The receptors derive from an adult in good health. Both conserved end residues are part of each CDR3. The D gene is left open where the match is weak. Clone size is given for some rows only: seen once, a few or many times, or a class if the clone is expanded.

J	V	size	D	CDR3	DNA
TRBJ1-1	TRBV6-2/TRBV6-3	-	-	CASSYPVGRYTEAFF	TGTGCCAGCAGTTACCCTGTGGGACGGTACACTGAAGCTTTCTTT
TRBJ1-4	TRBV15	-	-	CATGSRSTNEKLFF	TGTGCCACCGGGAGCCGTTCAACTAATGAAAAACTGTTTTTT
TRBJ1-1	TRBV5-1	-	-	CASSPRDFNTEAFF	TGCGCCAGCAGCCCCCGGGACTTTAACACTGAAGCTTTCTTT
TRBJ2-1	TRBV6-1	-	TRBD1	CASSEGPTGHNEQFF	TGTGCCAGCAGTGAAGGCCCGACAGGGCACAATGAGCAGTTCTTC
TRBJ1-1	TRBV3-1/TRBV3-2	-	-	CASSQDLGNTEAFF	TGTGCCAGCAGCCAAGATTTGGGGAACACTGAAGCTTTCTTT
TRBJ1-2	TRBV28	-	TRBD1	CASSLASGTAINYGYTF	TGTGCCAGCAGTTTAGCAAGCGGGACAGCTATTAACTATGGCTACACCTTC
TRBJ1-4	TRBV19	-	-	CASSVSWRINEKLFF	TGTGCCAGTAGTGTCAGTTGGCGGATTAATGAAAAACTGTTTTTT
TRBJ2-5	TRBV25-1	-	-	CASSEVGTLGRETQYF	TGTGCCAGCAGTGAGGTCGGGACCCTGGGAAGAGAGACCCAGTACTTC
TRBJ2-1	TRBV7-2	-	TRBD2	CASSLAEGVAGEVF	TGTGCCAGCAGCTTAGCGGAGGGCGTGGCGGGGGAGGTCTTC
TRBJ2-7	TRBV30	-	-	CAWRSVAYEQYF	TGTGCCTGGAGATCAGTCGCCTACGAGCAGTACTTC
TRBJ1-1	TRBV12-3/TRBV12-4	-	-	CASRLSGEAFF	TGTGCCAGCAGGTTATCAGGGGAAGCTTTCTTT
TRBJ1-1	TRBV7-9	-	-	CASSSLTDREAFF	TGTGCCAGCAGCTCGTTAACGGACCGGGAAGCTTTCTTT
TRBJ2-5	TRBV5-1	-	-	CASSDPRGPQETQYF	TGCGCCAGCAGTGATCCCCGTGGCCCTCAAGAGACCCAGTACTTC
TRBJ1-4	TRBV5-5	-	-	CASSSRQVVNEKLFF	TGTGCCAGCAGCTCTAGACAGGTTGTTAATGAAAAACTGTTTTTT
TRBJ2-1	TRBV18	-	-	CASSPQGGDSYNEQFF	TGTGCCAGCTCACCCCAGGGGGGGGACTCCTACAATGAGCAGTTCTTC
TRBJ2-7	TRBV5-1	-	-	CASSLAENYEQYF	TGCGCCAGCAGCTTGGCAGAAAACTACGAGCAGTACTTC
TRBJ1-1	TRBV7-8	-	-	CASSIGRENTEAFF	TGTGCCAGCAGCATAGGACGGGAGAACACTGAAGCTTTCTTT
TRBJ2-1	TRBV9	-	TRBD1	CASSGRTGGVMHEQFF	TGTGCCAGCAGCGGAAGAACAGGGGGCGTTATGCATGAGCAGTTCTTC
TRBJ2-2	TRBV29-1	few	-	CSVEVSRNTGELFF	TGCAGCGTTGAAGTATCCAGGAACACCGGGGAGCTGTTTTTT
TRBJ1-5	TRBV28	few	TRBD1	CASRPWTGQVSNQPQHF	TGTGCCAGCAGACCCTGGACAGGGCAGGTTAGCAATCAGCCCCAGCATTTT
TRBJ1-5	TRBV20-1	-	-	CSSGNQPQHF	TGCAGCTCAGGGAATCAGCCCCAGCATTTT
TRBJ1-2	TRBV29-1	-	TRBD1	CSVVEQGTFTSNYGYTF	TGCAGCGTTGTCGAACAGGGGACCTTTACGTCTAACTATGGCTACACCTTC
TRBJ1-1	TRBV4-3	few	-	CASSQTGVEAFF	TGCGCCAGCAGCCAAACTGGGGTTGAAGCTTTCTTT
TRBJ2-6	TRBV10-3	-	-	CAISSTGPGVGANVLTF	TGTGCCATCAGTTCCACGGGACCGGGCGTTGGGGCCAACGTCCTGACTTTC
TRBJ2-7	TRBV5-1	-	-	CASSLWLETYEQYF	TGCGCCAGCAGCTTGTGGTTAGAAACCTACGAGCAGTACTTC
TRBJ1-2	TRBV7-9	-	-	CASSSGSPRGYTF	TGTGCCAGCAGCTCCGGGTCGCCCCGAGGCTACACCTTC
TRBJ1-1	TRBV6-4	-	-	CASSASPGGGYTEAFF	TGTGCCAGCAGTGCATCCCCGGGGGGTGGGTACACTGAAGCTTTCTTT
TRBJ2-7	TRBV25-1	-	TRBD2	CASSKSGGGSYEQYF	TGTGCCAGCAGTAAGTCGGGAGGGGGCTCCTACGAGCAGTACTTC
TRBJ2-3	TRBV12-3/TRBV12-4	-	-	CASSFSVGDTQYF	TGTGCCAGCAGTTTCTCTGTTGGTGATACGCAGTATTTT
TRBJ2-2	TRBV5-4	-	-	CASSSGQNTGELFF	TGTGCCAGCAGCTCCGGACAGAATACCGGGGAGCTGTTTTTT
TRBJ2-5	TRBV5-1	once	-	CASSSQLQETQYF	TGCGCCAGCAGCTCACAACTCCAAGAGACCCAGTACTTC
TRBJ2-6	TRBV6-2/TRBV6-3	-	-	CASSLSPVSGANVLTF	TGTGCCAGCAGTTTATCCCCAGTCTCTGGGGCCAACGTCCTGACTTTC
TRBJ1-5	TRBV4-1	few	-	CASSQVSYQPQHF	TGCGCCAGCAGCCAAGTCAGCTATCAGCCCCAGCATTTT
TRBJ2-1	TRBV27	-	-	CASSRRQINEQFF	TGTGCCAGCTCTCGACGGCAGATCAATGAGCAGTTCTTC
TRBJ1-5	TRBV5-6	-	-	CASSRVSGGNQPQHF	TGTGCCAGCAGCCGCGTGTCAGGGGGCAATCAGCCCCAGCATTTT
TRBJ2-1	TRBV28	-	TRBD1	CASRGQGISYNEQFF	TGTGCCAGCAGGGGACAGGGTATCTCCTACAATGAGCAGTTCTTC
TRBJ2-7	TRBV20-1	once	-	CSARLLYEQYF	TGCAGTGCTAGACTTCTTTACGAGCAGTACTTC
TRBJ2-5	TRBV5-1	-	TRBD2	CASSLGIAGGIETQYF	TGCGCCAGCAGCTTGGGTATAGCGGGGGGGATCGAGACCCAGTACTTC
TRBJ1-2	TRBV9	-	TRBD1	CASSVTNRGDGYTF	TGTGCCAGCAGCGTAACGAACAGGGGGGATGGCTACACCTTC
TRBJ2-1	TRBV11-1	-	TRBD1	CASRKDREGEQFF	TGTGCCAGCAGGAAGGACAGGGAAGGCGAGCAGTTCTTC
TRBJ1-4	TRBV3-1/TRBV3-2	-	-	CASSQGGTNEKLFF	TGTGCCAGCAGCCAAGGTGGAACTAATGAAAAACTGTTTTTT
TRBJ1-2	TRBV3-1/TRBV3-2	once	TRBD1	CASSQGTGNYGYTF	TGTGCCAGCAGCCAAGGGACAGGGAACTATGGCTACACCTTC
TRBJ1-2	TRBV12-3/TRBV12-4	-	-	CASTWTPNYGYTF	TGTGCCAGCACCTGGACACCCAACTATGGCTACACCTTC
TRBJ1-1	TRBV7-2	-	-	CASSFYLIDQGRAFF	TGTGCCAGCAGCTTCTACTTAATAGATCAGGGGCGTGCTTTCTTT
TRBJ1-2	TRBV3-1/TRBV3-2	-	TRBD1	CASSPWDRGDYGYTF	TGTGCCAGCAGCCCATGGGACAGGGGGGACTATGGCTACACCTTC
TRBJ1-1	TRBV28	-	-	CASKTVGTEAFF	TGTGCCAGCAAGACGGTAGGTACTGAAGCTTTCTTT
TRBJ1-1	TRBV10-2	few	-	CASSDWGGMNTEAFF	TGCGCCAGCAGTGACTGGGGCGGCATGAACACTGAAGCTTTCTTT
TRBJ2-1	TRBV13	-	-	CASSFRGRWEQFF	TGTGCCAGCAGCTTCCGGGGGCGGTGGGAGCAGTTCTTC
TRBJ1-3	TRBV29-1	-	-	CSVAPRAIGNTIYF	TGCAGCGTTGCGCCCAGGGCAATTGGAAACACCATATATTTT